These 7 T cell receptor beta chains were sequenced from one sample in a study of T cell changes during pregnancy in multiple sclerosis (dated by TCRdb to the late 2010s). Library preparation employed the immunoSEQ multiplex PCR assay. As stored in TCRdb, this immuneACCESS dataset retains in-frame rearrangements with V and J assigned. A fraction of the clones does not appear; measured against another copy, unresolved V genes explain less than half of the discrepancy, and the remainder lacks a known reason. Within this sample are tens of thousands of clones, with approximately 94% of them counted one time only. The ten largest clones represent less than 4.5% of the sample. Here the sequenced sample was CD8+ T cells from peripheral blood mononuclear cells, taken in the third trimester of pregnancy. These receptors were obtained from a female donor with multiple sclerosis, enrolled in a pregnancy study.

The chain employs TRBV5-1 and TRBJ2-7, with D possibly being TRBD1 (6 bases). The CDR3 is made up of 15 amino acids. CDR1 SGHRS and CDR2 YFSETQ come from the germline V gene. The V end lost 5 bases, the J end lost 5 bases, and 20 bases lay between the germline ends. DNA for the CDR3: TGCGCCAGCAGTTTTTCTCAGGGGAGCATGGACGAGCAGTACTTC. Amino acids: CASSFSQGSMDEQYF.

This rearrangement joins TRBV5-4 to TRBJ2-2; weak D call: TRBD1 (6 bases). V lost 7 bases and J 4 bases, leaving 11 bases between the germline ends. The V gene's germline CDR1 is SGHNT and CDR2 YYREEE (reference sequence). The CDR3 has 13 amino acids. CDR3 coding DNA: TGTGCCAGCCATTTGGGGGCCACCGGGGAGCTGTTTTTT. This sequence encodes CASHLGATGELFF.

The V and J genes are TRBV7-6 and TRBJ2-3; possibly TRBD2 for D (7 bases). Germline loops: CDR1 SGHVS, CDR2 FNYEAQ. Trimming stripped 5 bases from V and 2 bases from J, with 14 bases between. This CDR3 comprises 15 residues. CDR3 DNA: TGTGCCAGCAGCCCGGGGGGCCTGCCCACAGATACGCAGTATTTT. Translating it yields CASSPGGLPTDTQYF.

V and J are TRBV2 and TRBJ2-7, with 8 positions matching TRBD2. CDR3 length: 16 residues. Germline CDR1 is SNHLY and CDR2 is FYNNEI. Trimming removed 2 bases from V and 0 bases from J; junction bases left unmatched: 6. CDR3: CASSERVSGSSYEQYF. The CDR3 coding sequence is TGTGCCAGCAGTGAACGGGTCAGCGGGAGCTCCTACGAGCAGTACTTC.

The gene calls are TRBV6-5 and TRBJ2-5, with D maybe TRBD2 (5 bases). V dropped 4 bases and J dropped 2 bases, with 14 bases sitting between them. Germline V gene sequence: CDR1 MNHEY, CDR2 SVGAGI. This CDR3 is built from 15 residues. This CDR3 reads CASSSTPGFQETQYF. In DNA, the CDR3 is TGTGCCAGCAGTTCCACCCCGGGGTTTCAAGAGACCCAGTACTTC.

This clone was found once. This chain links TRBV21-1 with TRBJ2-2; TRBD1 was called by the table and not checked on the DNA. TRBV21-1 is annotated as a pseudogene. The CDR3 covers 16 residues. The DNA of the CDR3 is TGTGCCAGCAGCACGATACAGGGGATGGGCACCGGGGAGCTGTTTTTT. Protein sequence: CASSTIQGMGTGELFF.

The chain is built from TRBV2 and TRBJ2-2; D not resolved. The germline CDR1 and CDR2 sequences are SNHLY and FYNNEI. V lost 3 bases, J lost 1 base, and 6 bases lay in between. There are 14 residues in the CDR3. The CDR3 sequence is CASSDGENTGELFF. CDR3 sequence (DNA): TGTGCCAGCAGTGACGGTGAGAACACCGGGGAGCTGTTTTTT.